This T cell receptor beta chain is drawn from a study of Ad26.COV2.S vaccination and SARS-CoV-2 variants. Study background: Into the muscle, Ad26.COV2.S was dosed once or twice, 56 days apart. General observations from the study: Non-spike TCR breadth showed similarity between vaccine and placebo recipients. Reportedly, after vaccination the spike-specific CD8+ and CD4+ T cell responses displayed substantial breadth.

In the case of this clone: The target antigen is unknown.

TCRdb's table, derived via immunoSEQ multiplex PCR, lists solely in-frame clones and lacks some. The table shows approximately 500,000 clones, with around nine tenths occurring only once. Described treatment: over 15 received Ad26.COV2.S at low or high dose, single or two shots; about 5 received placebo; per-sample allocation not given. Sampling was done on day 63 after the first vaccine or placebo injection. An 18-55-year-old adult in Boston served as donor. This sequence was found in a person between 18 and 65 years old who received the Ad26.COV2.S COVID-19 vaccine or a placebo. The sample here was peripheral blood, taken in a trial of Ad26.COV2.S vaccine versus placebo.

The CDR3 nucleotides read TGTGCCACCAGTGACCCACCTAGCGGACGATCCACCGGGGAGCTGTTTTTT. Its translation is CATSDPPSGRSTGELFF. This chain connects TRBV24-1 to TRBJ2-2, with TRBD2 identical over 7 bases. The length of the CDR3 is 17 residues. CDR1 is KGHDR, CDR2 SFDVKD, per germline. V trimming: 4 bases; J trimming: 4 bases; junction bases outside the gene matches: 11.